The rows below give T cell receptor beta chains drawn from one sample of a study of T cell responses to AZD1222 COVID-19 vaccine. Sequencing was performed with immunoSEQ multiplex PCR; in TCRdb, only in-frame clones are kept and a portion is missing. The repertoire holds around 100,000 clones, roughly 91% seen once, with 16% in the top ten. Sequences were derived from peripheral blood, sampled on day 0 of AZD1222 vaccination. These receptors all stem from an adult in good health. The CDR3 runs from the conserved cysteine through the conserved F or W. A D gene is named only where the DNA matches it firmly. Not every row has a clone size; where given, it reads once, few, many or a size class.

d_call	clone_size	v_call	j_call	cdr3_aa	cdr3_nt
-	-	TRBV4-1	TRBJ2-1	CASSLTGTRPGDGNEQFF	TGCGCCAGCAGCCTTACCGGGACTCGCCCAGGCGACGGCAATGAGCAGTTCTTC
-	-	TRBV29-1	TRBJ1-2	CSVDRQYKNYGYTF	TGCAGCGTTGACAGACAGTATAAGAACTATGGCTACACCTTC
-	-	TRBV19	TRBJ2-6	CASSLISSGANVLTF	TGTGCCAGTAGTTTGATAAGCTCTGGGGCCAACGTCCTGACTTTC
TRBD1	-	TRBV4-2	TRBJ2-7	CASSRRQGANEQYF	TGTGCCAGCAGCCGCCGACAGGGGGCGAACGAGCAGTACTTC
-	-	TRBV10-3	TRBJ2-7	CAISEGGATYEQYF	TGTGCCATCAGTGAAGGAGGGGCAACCTACGAGCAGTACTTC
-	-	TRBV5-5	TRBJ1-2	CASSLGTELLRYTF	TGTGCCAGCAGTTTGGGGACGGAGCTGCTGCGCTACACCTTC
-	-	TRBV5-1	TRBJ2-5	CASSLEQETGMETQYF	TGCGCCAGCAGCTTGGAACAGGAAACAGGGATGGAGACCCAGTACTTC
-	-	TRBV20-1	TRBJ2-3	CSASGRNTQYF	TGCAGTGCTAGTGGGCGAAATACGCAGTATTTT
TRBD2	-	TRBV9	TRBJ2-5	CASSASGGVRETQYF	TGTGCCAGCAGCGCTAGCGGGGGGGTACGGGAGACCCAGTACTTC
-	-	TRBV6-5	TRBJ2-7	CASSPTGVGVSEQYF	TGTGCCAGCAGCCCCACCGGGGTGGGGGTTAGTGAGCAGTACTTC
-	-	TRBV10-3	TRBJ2-3	CAIRTGGTDTQYF	TGTGCCATCAGGACGGGGGGCACAGATACGCAGTATTTT
TRBD1	-	TRBV5-5	TRBJ1-5	CASSLTGGGNQPQHF	TGTGCCAGCAGCTTGACAGGGGGCGGAAATCAGCCCCAGCATTTT
-	-	TRBV20-1	TRBJ2-7	CSASRRSSYEQYF	TGCAGTGCTAGTCGGCGGAGCTCCTACGAGCAGTACTTC
-	once	TRBV11-3	TRBJ2-2	CASSAPQGFAGELFF	TGTGCCAGCAGCGCACCCCAGGGGTTTGCCGGGGAGCTGTTTTTT
-	-	TRBV6-5	TRBJ1-2	CASRNPASYGYTF	TGTGCCAGCAGGAATCCAGCCTCCTATGGCTACACCTTC
-	-	TRBV7-9	TRBJ2-7	CASSLDGGPYEQYF	TGTGCCAGCAGCTTAGATGGTGGGCCGTACGAGCAGTACTTC
-	-	TRBV5-5	TRBJ2-2	CASSLGTANTGELFF	TGTGCCAGCAGCTTGGGGACAGCGAACACCGGGGAGCTGTTTTTT
TRBD2	once	TRBV28	TRBJ2-7	CASSLGGGAYEQYF	TGTGCCAGCAGTTTAGGCGGGGGGGCTTACGAGCAGTACTTC
TRBD1	once	TRBV5-1	TRBJ2-3	CASSLSRGPDTQYF	TGCGCCAGCAGCTTATCCAGGGGGCCAGATACGCAGTATTTT
-	-	TRBV20-1	TRBJ1-2	CSASDNRGYGYTF	TGCAGTGCTAGTGATAACCGGGGTTATGGCTACACCTTC
-	-	TRBV7-9	TRBJ2-6	CASSSASSGANVLTF	TGTGCCAGCAGCTCAGCTAGTTCTGGGGCCAACGTCCTGACTTTC
TRBD1	-	TRBV6-5	TRBJ2-5	CASSYLDRAQETQYF	TGTGCCAGCAGTTACCTAGACAGGGCCCAAGAGACCCAGTACTTC
-	-	TRBV25-1	TRBJ2-1	CASSEFGTGGQYEQFF	TGTGCCAGCAGTGAATTTGGGACCGGGGGACAATATGAGCAGTTCTTC
-	once	TRBV30	TRBJ2-1	CAWSVADEQFF	TGTGCCTGGAGTGTAGCTGATGAGCAGTTCTTC
-	-	TRBV11-1	TRBJ2-7	CASSLTTGMSSYEQYF	TGTGCCAGCAGCTTAACGACAGGAATGAGCTCCTACGAGCAGTACTTC
TRBD1	-	TRBV3-1/TRBV3-2	TRBJ2-7	CASSQDGDRGDEQYF	TGTGCCAGCAGCCAAGATGGGGACAGGGGCGACGAGCAGTACTTC
TRBD2	-	TRBV7-3	TRBJ2-1	CASSWSSGVLNEQFF	TGTGCCAGCAGCTGGTCTAGCGGGGTGCTCAATGAGCAGTTCTTC
-	-	TRBV6-5	TRBJ2-7	CASSYSGRTDEQYF	TGTGCCAGCAGTTACTCGGGACGTACGGACGAGCAGTACTTC
TRBD1	-	TRBV5-1	TRBJ2-7	CASSLSTFVDREPHEQYF	TGCGCCAGCAGCTTGTCAACTTTCGTGGACAGGGAACCCCACGAGCAGTACTTC
-	-	TRBV9	TRBJ2-7	CASSLGTGTYEQYF	TGTGCCAGCAGCCTCGGGACCGGGACCTACGAGCAGTACTTC
-	-	TRBV7-9	TRBJ1-2	CASSLVNGNYGYTF	TGTGCCAGCAGCCTGGTAAACGGAAACTATGGCTACACCTTC
TRBD2	-	TRBV7-9	TRBJ2-5	CASSLPGLVPETQYF	TGTGCCAGCAGCCTTCCGGGACTAGTCCCAGAGACCCAGTACTTC
TRBD1	-	TRBV6-5	TRBJ1-1	CASSWTGVGTEAFF	TGTGCCAGCAGTTGGACAGGGGTGGGTACTGAAGCTTTCTTT
TRBD1	-	TRBV27	TRBJ2-7	CASSSGQGRYSYEQYF	TGTGCCAGCAGTTCGGGACAGGGAAGATACTCCTACGAGCAGTACTTC
TRBD2	-	TRBV5-1	TRBJ2-3	CASSFRTPSSGSTDTQYF	TGCGCCAGCAGCTTCCGCACCCCCTCTAGCGGGAGCACAGATACGCAGTATTTT
TRBD2	-	TRBV2	TRBJ2-3	CASSSTGLSGRGHGGTQYF	TGTGCCAGCAGTTCTACCGGACTAAGCGGGAGAGGTCATGGGGGTACGCAGTATTTT
-	-	TRBV3-1/TRBV3-2	TRBJ1-2	CASSQGTLNYGYTF	TGTGCCAGCAGCCAAGGAACGTTAAACTATGGCTACACCTTC
-	-	TRBV11-1	TRBJ1-1	CASSLAGTSRWTEAFF	TGTGCCAGCAGCTTAGCGGGGACGTCCCGTTGGACTGAAGCTTTCTTT
-	-	TRBV30	TRBJ1-3	CAWSVRDTIYF	TGTGCCTGGAGTGTCCGGGACACCATATATTTT
-	-	TRBV28	TRBJ1-5	CASSLPTSSGGQPQHF	TGTGCCAGCAGTTTACCGACTTCTTCGGGAGGTCAGCCCCAGCATTTT
TRBD2	-	TRBV6-1	TRBJ2-1	CASSETTSGRGYEQFF	TGTGCCAGCAGTGAAACGACTAGCGGGAGGGGATATGAGCAGTTCTTC
TRBD1	once	TRBV12-5	TRBJ2-1	CASGLVVTGMINEQFF	TGTGCTAGTGGTTTGGTTGTGACAGGGATGATCAATGAGCAGTTCTTC
-	once	TRBV27	TRBJ2-3	CASRPPLPVDTDTQYF	TGTGCCAGCAGGCCTCCCCTCCCTGTTGACACAGATACGCAGTATTTT
TRBD1	-	TRBV5-4	TRBJ1-6	CASSPDRAYSPLHF	TGTGCCAGCAGCCCCGACAGGGCGTATTCACCCCTCCACTTT
-	-	TRBV18	TRBJ1-2	CASSPTRLLGKGYTF	TGTGCCAGCTCACCAACGAGGTTATTAGGGAAGGGCTACACCTTC
-	-	TRBV5-4	TRBJ2-5	CASSLFSLGTQYF	TGTGCCAGCAGCTTGTTCAGCTTAGGGACCCAGTACTTC
-	-	TRBV7-9	TRBJ1-5	CASSLSGNQPQHF	TGTGCCAGCAGCTTAAGCGGCAATCAGCCCCAGCATTTT
-	-	TRBV15	TRBJ1-1	CATSRDTTNTEAFF	TGTGCCACCAGCAGAGATACGACGAACACTGAAGCTTTCTTT
-	-	TRBV30	TRBJ1-1	CAWSVGQLGAEAFF	TGTGCCTGGAGTGTAGGACAGCTGGGGGCTGAAGCTTTCTTT
-	-	TRBV4-1	TRBJ1-6	CASSQDLGGLRSPLHF	TGCGCCAGCAGCCAAGATCTTGGAGGGTTAAGATCACCCCTCCACTTT
-	-	TRBV28	TRBJ1-3	CASSLNSAVSGNTIYF	TGTGCCAGCAGTTTAAATTCAGCAGTCTCTGGAAACACCATATATTTT
-	-	TRBV5-5	TRBJ1-1	CASSLEGAWTEAFF	TGTGCCAGCAGCTTGGAAGGGGCTTGGACTGAAGCTTTCTTT
-	-	TRBV6-5	TRBJ1-5	CASSTGISNQPQHF	TGTGCCAGCAGTACAGGGATTTCCAATCAGCCCCAGCATTTT
-	-	TRBV6-1	TRBJ1-1	CASSDPEGELSTEAFF	TGTGCCAGCAGTGACCCCGAGGGGGAGTTGTCCACTGAAGCTTTCTTT
-	-	TRBV28	TRBJ2-7	CASSSMTLSRERSYEQYF	TGTGCCAGCAGTTCTATGACCCTATCGAGGGAACGCTCCTACGAGCAGTACTTC
TRBD1	-	TRBV4-1	TRBJ1-2	CASSPMQGARNYGYTF	TGCGCCAGCAGCCCGATGCAGGGGGCGCGGAACTATGGCTACACCTTC
TRBD1	-	TRBV27	TRBJ2-5	CASSLWGTGRLQETQYF	TGTGCCAGCAGTTTATGGGGGACAGGCCGACTCCAAGAGACCCAGTACTTC
TRBD2	-	TRBV11-3	TRBJ2-7	CASSLGLAGGSEQYF	TGTGCCAGCAGCTTAGGACTAGCGGGAGGAAGCGAGCAGTACTTC